These 27 T cell receptor beta chains originate from one sample sequenced in a study of blood T cell repertoires in COVID-19. Assay: immunoSEQ multiplex PCR; the TCRdb copy retains only in-frame clones and omits some. The table includes tens of thousands of clones, about 80% detected once. Sequencing used peripheral blood. The receptors originated from a woman older than 75 with acute or convalescent COVID-19.

V gene TRBV14 combines with J gene TRBJ2-7; TRBD1 matches at 9 bases. The CDR3 contains 14 residues. CDR1 and CDR2 from the germline V gene are SGHDN and FVKESK. V was pared by 7 bases and J by 0 bases, with 4 bases of the junction left unmatched. The CDR3 DNA reads TGTGCCAGCACCTTGACAGGGGGCTCCTACGAGCAGTACTTC. It specifies CASTLTGGSYEQYF.

This rearrangement joins TRBV29-1 to TRBJ2-7; tentatively, D is TRBD2 (6 bases). CDR3 length: 12 residues. In germline, CDR1 is SQVTM, CDR2 ANQGSEA. Trimming took off 4 bases at V and 1 base at J, with 8 bases between the two ends. CDR3 residues: CSVVRESYEQYF. CDR3 in DNA: TGCAGCGTTGTCCGGGAGTCCTACGAGCAGTACTTC.

The rearrangement links TRBV2 to TRBJ2-1, with 10 bases aligning to TRBD2. The germline V gene has CDR1 SNHLY and CDR2 FYNNEI. Losses at the gene ends were 8 bases for V and 0 bases for J; bases not matched to a gene: 10. The CDR3 is 17 residues long. The CDR3 sequence is CASRRTSGTRSYNEQFF. In DNA form, the CDR3 reads TGTGCCAGCCGCCGAACTAGCGGGACCCGCTCCTACAATGAGCAGTTCTTC.

This chain connects TRBV11-2 to TRBJ2-7, with TRBD2 identical over 13 bases. There are 15 residues in the CDR3. CDR1 SGHAT and CDR2 FQNNGV come from the germline V gene. V gave up 5 bases and J gave up 7 bases; unmatched junction bases: 8. CDR3: CASSQALAGGREQYF. Written as DNA, the CDR3 is TGTGCCAGCAGCCAAGCACTAGCGGGGGGGCGGGAGCAGTACTTC.

The chain is built from TRBV19 and TRBJ2-5, with 12 bases lining up with TRBD2. CDR3 length: 16 residues. Trimming at V came to 3 bases and at J to 5 bases, leaving 7 bases not matched to a gene. Germline V lookup: CDR1 LNHDA, CDR2 SQIVND (reference sequence). DNA for the CDR3: TGTGCCAGTAGTATCCAACTAGCGGGGGGCCGTGAGACCCAGTACTTC. It translates to CASSIQLAGGRETQYF. The variable domain in full, with the rest retrieved from reference TRBV19 and TRBJ2-5, is DGGITQSPKYLFRKEGQNVTLSCEQNLNHDAMYWYRQDPGQGLRLIYYSQIVNDFQKGDIAEGYSVSREKKESFPLTVTSAQKNPTAFYLCASSIQLAGGRETQYFGPGTRLLVL.

The table lists this clone with a few counts. The genes are TRBV2 and TRBJ2-3; 11 bases fit TRBD2. This CDR3 comprises 15 residues. Trimming took 11 bases from V and 4 from J; bases not matched to a gene: 11. CDR1 is SNHLY, CDR2 FYNNEI, per germline. CDR3 nucleotides: TGTGCCTCCTCCGGGACTAGCGGTTTTGCAGATACGCAGTATTTT. It yields the protein CASSGTSGFADTQYF.

The V and J genes are TRBV30 and TRBJ1-6; TRBD1 agrees at 8 bases. Trimming removed 2 bases from V and 6 bases from J; junction bases left unmatched: 3. Germline CDR1 is GTSNPN and CDR2 is SVGIG (reference sequence). The CDR3 has 14 residues. The CDR3 DNA reads as TGTGCCTGGAGTCCGGGACAGGTTAATTCACCCCTCCACTTT. It yields the protein CAWSPGQVNSPLHF. The variable domain in full, completed from reference TRBV30 and TRBJ1-6, reads SQTIHQWPATLVQPVGSPLSLECTVEGTSNPNLYWYRQAAGRGLQLLFYSVGIGQISSEVPQNLSASRPQDRQFILSSKKLLLSDSGFYLCAWSPGQVNSPLHFGNGTRLTVT.

This clone was recorded once. CDR3 region: CASSVLRTTVYQETQYF. CDR3 bases: TGTGCCAGCAGCGTCCTGCGGACGACAGTCTACCAAGAGACCCAGTACTTC. The V and J genes are TRBV9 and TRBJ2-5; tentatively, D is TRBD1 (5 bases). CDR3 length: 17 residues. Trimming stripped 2 bases from V and 0 bases from J, with 17 bases between. The germline gives CDR1 SGDLS, CDR2 YYNGEE. The complete variable domain, with remaining parts taken from reference TRBV9 and TRBJ2-5, reads DSGVTQTPKHLITATGQRVTLRCSPRSGDLSVYWYQQSLDQGLQFLIQYYNGEERAKGNILERFSAQQFPDLHSELNLSSLELGDSALYFCASSVLRTTVYQETQYFGPGTRLLVL.

The CDR3 loop is CAWSEQGLMADTQYF. Here the CDR3 DNA reads TGTGCCTGGAGTGAGCAGGGGCTTATGGCAGATACGCAGTATTTT. The J gene is TRBJ2-3, the V gene TRBV30; tentative D call: TRBD1 (6 bases). CDR1 and CDR2 from the germline V gene are GTSNPN and SVGIG (reference sequence). V was cut by 1 base and J by 4 bases, with 15 bases left in between. The CDR3 runs to 15 residues.

In DNA, the CDR3 is TGTGCCAGCAGTTACCGGGGAGGACGTAATGAAAAACTGTTTTTT. Protein product: CASSYRGGRNEKLFF. The V gene is TRBV6-5, the J gene TRBJ1-4; D not resolved. Germline V gives CDR1 MNHEY, CDR2 SVGAGI. The V end lost 2 bases, the J end lost 4 bases, and 11 bases lay between the germline ends. The CDR3 has 15 residues.

The rearrangement joins TRBV5-1 to TRBJ2-2; tentative D call: TRBD1 (6 bases). V lost 0 bases, J lost 6 bases, and 9 bases lay in between. The CDR3 runs to 14 residues. Germline CDR1 and CDR2: SGHRS and YFSETQ. For the CDR3, the DNA is TGCGCCAGCAGCTTGGTGCAGGGGCCCGGGGAGCTGTTTTTT. It yields the protein CASSLVQGPGELFF. Full variable domain (outside the CDR3, taken from reference TRBV5-1 and TRBJ2-2): KAGVTQTPRYLIKTRGQQVTLSCSPISGHRSVSWYQQTPGQGLQFLFEYFSETQRNKGNFPGRFSGRQFSNSRSEMNVSTLELGDSALYLCASSLVQGPGELFFGEGSRLTVL.

V is TRBV18 and J is TRBJ1-2; possibly TRBD1 for D (6 bases). Trimming shortened V by 2 bases and J by 2 bases, and 6 bases separated the two germline ends. Per germline, CDR1 KGHSH and CDR2 LQKENI. The CDR3 loop spans 13 amino acids. CDR3 in amino acids: CASSPDRNYGYTF. The CDR3 DNA follows: TGTGCCAGCTCACCAGACAGGAACTATGGCTACACCTTC.

This sequence joins TRBV19 and TRBJ2-3, with 8 bases that match TRBD2. The ends lost 3 bases at V and 0 bases at J; junction bases unmatched: 8. The CDR3 is made up of 17 amino acids. From germline, CDR1 is LNHDA and CDR2 SQIVND (reference sequence). DNA of the CDR3: TGTGCCAGTAGTATTATTCCCCGGGAGGGGAGCACAGATACGCAGTATTTT. It translates to CASSIIPREGSTDTQYF.

This chain connects TRBV2 to TRBJ1-5; 8 bases fit TRBD1. This CDR3 comprises 13 residues. CDR1 and CDR2 from the germline V gene are SNHLY and FYNNEI. With V trimmed by 6 bases and J by 7 bases, 5 bases remained unmatched. The CDR3 reads CASSSTGEQPQHF. The CDR3 nucleotides read TGTGCCAGCAGCTCGACAGGGGAACAGCCCCAGCATTTT.

The chain combines TRBV2 with TRBJ2-6; tentatively, D is TRBD2 (5 bases). V shed 6 bases and J shed 0 bases, with 12 bases lying between them. Germline values: CDR1 SNHLY, CDR2 FYNNEI. The CDR3 runs to 16 residues. In nucleotides, the CDR3 is TGTGCCAGCAGGGGGTGGGAGATCTCTGGGGCCAACGTCCTGACTTTC. This translates into CASRGWEISGANVLTF.

V is TRBV7-2 and J is TRBJ1-5, with TRBD1 identical over 7 bases. With 0 bases clipped from V and 7 bases from J, the junction kept 6 bases outside the gene matches. This CDR3 comprises 15 residues. The germline V gene has CDR1 SGHTA and CDR2 FQGNSA. CDR3 protein: CASSLARAGGQPQHF. The CDR3 DNA follows: TGTGCCAGCAGCTTAGCGAGGGCAGGGGGACAGCCCCAGCATTTT.

The V gene is TRBV5-1, the J gene TRBJ1-2; 7 bases are a match to TRBD1. This CDR3 has 14 residues. Germline V CDR1 and CDR2: SGHRS, YFSETQ. The J segment lost 5 bases and the V segment lost 3 bases, leaving 7 bases of the junction unmatched. The CDR3: CASSSGQAPYGYTF. The CDR3 region has the DNA TGCGCCAGCAGCTCCGGACAGGCTCCTTATGGCTACACCTTC.

V usage is TRBV6-2 or TRBV6-3 and J usage is TRBJ2-7; D perhaps matches TRBD2 (7 bases). The germline gives CDR1 MNHEY, CDR2 SVGEGT. This CDR3 has 19 residues. V was cut by 0 bases and J by 0 bases, with 21 bases left in between. The CDR3 region has the DNA TGTGCCAGCAGTTACTCGATGGGGGCGCCGGGACTATTCTCCTACGAGCAGTACTTC. It encodes CASSYSMGAPGLFSYEQYF.

The chain combines TRBV7-6 with TRBJ2-1; 7 nucleotides match TRBD1. CDR1 SGHVS and CDR2 FNYEAQ come from the germline V gene. Trimming took 4 bases from V and 4 from J; bases not matched to a gene: 4. The CDR3 runs 14 residues. CDR3: CASSSKQGYNEQFF. The DNA for the CDR3 is TGTGCCAGCAGCTCAAAACAGGGGTACAATGAGCAGTTCTTC.

The rearrangement joins TRBV6-5 to TRBJ1-3; TRBD1 is a possible D gene (6 bases). The length of the CDR3 is 14 residues. V dropped 6 bases and J dropped 7 bases, with 16 bases sitting between them. CDR1 is MNHEY and CDR2 is SVGAGI in the germline V gene. DNA of the CDR3: TGTGCCAGCAGATCCTCGATGAGGGGGAACACCATATATTTT. Its protein is CASRSSMRGNTIYF.

In DNA form, the CDR3 reads TGTGCCAGCAGCCCCCAGACAGGGCACTATGGCTACACCTTC. Translation: CASSPQTGHYGYTF. The chain uses TRBV5-5 and TRBJ1-2; 7 bases are shared with TRBD1. J was trimmed by 3 bases and V by 4 bases; bases with no gene match: 6. Germline CDR1 is SGHKS and CDR2 is YYEKEE (reference sequence). The CDR3 consists of 14 residues.

The V and J genes are TRBV12-3 or TRBV12-4 and TRBJ2-7; possible D gene TRBD1, 5 bases. There are 13 residues in the CDR3. V shed 2 bases and J shed 5 bases, with 10 bases lying between them. The CDR3 is CASSLSAGNEQYF. The CDR3 nucleotides are TGTGCCAGCAGTTTATCGGCAGGGAACGAGCAGTACTTC.

This sequence joins TRBV27 and TRBJ2-7, with D tentatively TRBD1 (5 bases). There are 12 residues in the CDR3. Germline V lookup: CDR1 MNHEY, CDR2 SMNVEV (reference sequence). V dropped 9 bases and J dropped 0 bases, with 9 bases sitting between them. CDR3 amino acids: CARKDTSYEQYF. DNA for the CDR3: TGTGCCAGGAAGGACACCTCCTACGAGCAGTACTTC.

The rearrangement uses TRBV19 and TRBJ1-4, with 9 bases identical to TRBD1. The V gene's germline CDR1 is LNHDA and CDR2 SQIVND (reference sequence). The CDR3 sequence is 14 residues long. V was clipped by 5 bases and J by 8 bases; unmatched bases: 6. DNA of the CDR3: TGTGCCAGTAGTTCACAGGGGGCATACGAAAAACTGTTTTTT. Its translation is CASSSQGAYEKLFF.

The chain links TRBV15 to TRBJ1-2; D uncertain. Per germline, CDR1 LNHNV and CDR2 YYDKDF (reference sequence). Deletions cut 1 base from V and 8 bases from J, with 11 bases between. This CDR3 has 13 residues. This chain's CDR3 is CATSRVRREGYTF. In nucleotides, the CDR3 is TGTGCCACCAGCAGAGTGCGAAGGGAGGGCTACACCTTC. Complete variable domain (other parts from reference TRBV15 and TRBJ1-2): DAMVIQNPRYQVTQFGKPVTLSCSQTLNHNVMYWYQQKSSQAPKLLFHYYDKDFNNEADTPDNFQSRRPNTSFCFLDIRSPGLGDTAMYLCATSRVRREGYTFGSGTRLTVV.

This chain connects TRBV5-5 to TRBJ1-5, with TRBD1 as a possible D gene (6 bases). This CDR3 comprises 14 residues. V dropped 0 bases and J dropped 5 bases, with 9 bases sitting between them. Per germline, CDR1 SGHKS and CDR2 YYEKEE (reference sequence). Written as DNA, the CDR3 is TGTGCCAGCAGCTTGGTCTCAGGGGATCAGCCCCAGCATTTT. Its translation is CASSLVSGDQPQHF.

The chain couples TRBV2 to TRBJ2-2; 7 nucleotides align to TRBD2. The CDR3 extends over 16 amino acids. The ends lost 4 bases at V and 5 bases at J; junction bases unmatched: 10. Germline V lookup: CDR1 SNHLY, CDR2 FYNNEI. This chain's CDR3 is CASSGGGAGRTGELFF. The CDR3 region has the DNA TGTGCCAGCAGTGGGGGTGGAGCCGGGAGGACCGGGGAGCTGTTTTTT.